Sequencing of this T cell receptor (beta chain) was carried out in a study of CD8+CD57+ T cells in acquired aplastic anemia. About the research overall: Quantities of DNA derived from sorted CD4+ and CD8+ cells averaged approximately 3 ug.

Study conclusions and caveats: CD8+ Simpson's diversity did not differ significantly between patients and controls. Patients and controls shared just under 30 CD8+ CDR3 sequences.

This clonotype was recorded at least ten times. The antigen is not known. The ends lost 4 bases at V and 9 bases at J; junction bases unmatched: 12. The CDR3 is 15 amino acids. In germline, CDR1 is SGDLS, CDR2 YYNGEE. Whoever was chosen for sequencing had shown CD8+CD57+ cell expansion by flow cytometry. Researchers used genomic DNA as the template to profile TCR beta VDJ and CDR3. From the reads, TCRdb called clonotypes with MiXCR, one entry per CDR3 protein. In the table there are approximately 200,000 distinct CDR3 sequences, under 50% of which are singletons. The clonotype comes from a human donor with aplastic anemia. V is TRBV9 and J is TRBJ2-1; 8 bases fit TRBD1. Sequenced input: sorted CD4+, CD8+, or CD8+CD57+ T cells (not recorded which) from PBMCs. Here the CDR3 DNA reads TGTGCCAGCAGCCGAACTACGACAGGGGCTGGTGAGCAGTTCTTC. Translated: CASSRTTTGAGEQFF.